This TCR beta chain is drawn from a study of control samples from healthy donors and cancer patients (dated by TCRdb to 2020 to 2021). The germline V gene (reference sequence) provides CDR1 LGHDT and CDR2 YNNKEL. The CDR3 goes from the cysteine to the phenylalanine over 15 residues. Left in the record is the CDR3 DNA by itself, 45 bases read in frame from the first base. V and J are truncated by 1 base and 6 bases respectively, leaving an intervening sequence of 13 bases. The library relied on the immunoSEQ multiplex PCR assay. Imported from immuneACCESS, the table was reduced by TCRdb to in-frame sequences with V and J called. These copies leave out some clones; in studies compared against another copy, an unresolved V gene accounts for under half, and the cause of the remainder is not known. For this sample the table gives 65,000 to 90,000 clones, of which over 75% were detected only once. The ten most abundant clones make up over 15% of the sample.

This clone was recorded only once. There is no known antigen for this receptor. No base-level quality is on record; no much larger clone is a single base apart. This clonotype was obtained from a man between 45 and 60 years old in good health. The sample taken for sequencing was blood. The chain employs TRBV3-1 (or the pseudogene TRBV3-2) and TRBJ1-5; D gene: possibly TRBD1, on 6 matching bases. The bases are TGTGCCAGCAGCCAAGTCCCAGGGGCAGTTCAGCCCCAGCATTTT. Its product reads: CASSQVPGAVQPQHF.